These 17 T cell receptor beta chains came from one sample sequenced in a study of PD-L1 blockade in urothelial cancer. Time point defined: peripheral blood 6 weeks after treatment start. Only in-frame clones appear in the TCRdb table, and some are missing; sequencing was by immunoSEQ multiplex PCR. The table records some 120,000 clones, approximately 90% of them present only once. The sequencing used PBMCs, collected around atezolizumab (anti-PD-L1) treatment. These receptors were taken from a man aged 60 to 69 with urothelial cancer.

This clone was detected only a few times. The chain has TRBV9 and TRBJ2-1, with D unclear. V was trimmed by 3 bases and J by 5 bases, leaving 3 bases between them. The CDR3 runs to 11 residues. Germline CDR1 SGDLS, CDR2 YYNGEE. DNA for the CDR3: TGTGCCAGCAGCGCAAACAATGAGCAGTTCTTC. Translated, it gives CASSANNEQFF.

Here the CDR3 reads CASSLTGGADEKLFF. In DNA, the CDR3 is TGTGCCAGCAGTTTGACAGGGGGCGCCGATGAAAAACTGTTTTTT. The chain joins TRBV7-2 to TRBJ1-4; TRBD1 matches 10 bases. The CDR3 has 15 residues. Germline V gene sequence: CDR1 SGHTA, CDR2 FQGNSA. The V segment lost 6 bases and the J segment 6 bases; nucleotides outside the gene matches: 7. Full variable domain (remainder filled in from reference TRBV7-2 and TRBJ1-4): GAGVSQSPSNKVTEKGKDVELRCDPISGHTALYWYRQSLGQGLEFLIYFQGNSAPDKSGLPSDRFSAERTGGSVSTLTIQRTQQEDSAVYLCASSLTGGADEKLFFGSGTQLSVL.

The chain has TRBV4-1 and TRBJ2-7; weak D call: TRBD2 (6 bases). Trimming shortened V by 4 bases and J by 2 bases, and 21 bases separated the two germline ends. Germline CDR1 and CDR2: MGHRA and YSYEKL. The CDR3 runs 17 residues. The CDR3 loop reads CASSPHAPTSTPYEQYF. CDR3 in DNA: TGCGCCAGCAGCCCTCATGCCCCGACTAGTACCCCCTACGAGCAGTACTTC.

The rearrangement links TRBV5-1 to TRBJ2-1; 7 positions agree with TRBD2. The ends lost 4 bases at V and 5 bases at J; junction bases unmatched: 9. CDR1 SGHRS and CDR2 YFSETQ come from the germline V gene. This CDR3 region has 15 residues. CDR3 amino acids: CASSLERDRDNEQFF. The DNA for the CDR3 is TGCGCCAGCAGCCTAGAGCGGGACCGGGACAATGAGCAGTTCTTC.

This clone showed up just once. The V gene is TRBV5-1, the J gene TRBJ2-1; 8 bases fit TRBD1. Germline V lookup: CDR1 SGHRS, CDR2 YFSETQ. This CDR3 contains 16 residues. Germline trimming cut 3 bases from V and 2 bases from J; bases unmatched to any gene: 7. Here the CDR3 reads CASSWGTRGPYNEQFF. In DNA form, the CDR3 reads TGCGCCAGCAGCTGGGGGACCAGGGGGCCCTACAATGAGCAGTTCTTC.

This clone was seen more than once but under ten times. The rearrangement joins TRBV2 to TRBJ2-5; tentative D call: TRBD2 (5 bases). The CDR3 contains 14 residues. Trimming took 2 bases from V and 4 from J, leaving 11 bases between them. Germline assignment: CDR1 SNHLY and CDR2 FYNNEI. CDR3 loop: CASSERRGRETQYF. The CDR3 DNA reads as TGTGCCAGCAGTGAACGTAGAGGGAGAGAGACCCAGTACTTC.

The J gene is TRBJ1-5, the V gene TRBV27, with no clear D. This CDR3 region has 15 residues. Trimming left V 1 base short and J 0 bases short, with 7 bases between. Germline CDR1 and CDR2: MNHEY and SMNVEV (reference sequence). The CDR3 loop reads CASSLFGDSNQPQHF. As DNA, the CDR3 is TGTGCCAGCAGTTTATTCGGGGATAGCAATCAGCCCCAGCATTTT.

The J gene is TRBJ2-7, the V gene TRBV7-3; tentative D call: TRBD2 (6 bases). The V gene lost 0 bases and the J gene lost 5 bases, with 8 bases spanning the gap. Germline V gene data show CDR1 as SGHTA and CDR2 as FQGTGA. The CDR3 consists of 13 residues. In DNA form, the CDR3 reads TGTGCCAGCAGCTTAACGGGGACTGACGAGCAGTACTTC. Its translation is CASSLTGTDEQYF.

This clone was seen a handful of times. This rearrangement joins TRBV28 to TRBJ1-4, with D perhaps matching TRBD1 (6 bases). Germline loops: CDR1 MDHEN, CDR2 SYDVKM. V was trimmed by 5 bases and J by 8 bases, leaving 27 bases between them. CDR3 length: 18 residues. For the CDR3, the DNA is TGTGCCAGCAGTCCCCAAGAAAACAGGGCTGATGGTGTGGAAAAACTGTTTTTT. Protein product: CASSPQENRADGVEKLFF.

V usage is TRBV7-9 and J usage is TRBJ1-6, with TRBD1 as a possible D gene (6 bases). CDR3 length equals 16 residues. Germline-derived CDR1 and CDR2 are SEHNR and FQNEAQ (reference sequence). Trimming took off 4 bases at V and 1 base at J, with 11 bases between the two ends. Written as DNA, the CDR3 is TGTGCCAGCAGCTCAGGGGTGGGATCCTATAATTCACCCCTCCACTTT. Amino acids: CASSSGVGSYNSPLHF. The variable domain in full, with the rest retrieved from reference TRBV7-9 and TRBJ1-6, is DTGVSQNPRHKITKRGQNVTFRCDPISEHNRLYWYRQTLGQGPEFLTYFQNEAQLEKSRLLSDRFSAERPKGSFSTLEIQRTEQGDSAMYLCASSSGVGSYNSPLHFGNGTRLTVT.

The chain joins TRBV4-1 to TRBJ2-2; no firm D call. The germline V and J ends were trimmed by 0 bases and 7 bases, with 9 bases remaining between them. Germline V gene data show CDR1 as MGHRA and CDR2 as YSYEKL. The CDR3 contains 14 residues. The CDR3 region has the DNA TGCGCCAGCAGCCAAGAGGCAGTGAACGGGGAGCTGTTTTTT. Translated: CASSQEAVNGELFF.

In this sample, this clone is medium-sized (0.01 to 0.1%). V gene TRBV6-1 combines with J gene TRBJ1-1; 9 bases match TRBD1. The trim removed 4 bases at V and 1 base at J, leaving 10 bases unmatched. Germline V gene data show CDR1 as MNHNS and CDR2 as SASEGT. The CDR3 sequence is 17 residues long. CDR3 DNA sequence: TGTGCCAGCAGTGCCGGGACAGGGCGGGTTGGGAACACTGAAGCTTTCTTT. Protein product: CASSAGTGRVGNTEAFF.

V usage is TRBV5-1 and J usage is TRBJ2-2; possible D gene TRBD2, 7 bases. CDR1 is SGHRS and CDR2 is YFSETQ in the germline V gene. CDR3 size: 15 residues. V was shortened by 5 bases and J by 6 bases, with 17 bases between the two germline ends. Here the CDR3 reads CASRGFGGAPGELFF. The CDR3, as DNA: TGCGCCAGCAGGGGCTTTGGGGGGGCCCCCGGGGAGCTGTTTTTT.

V gene TRBV18 combines with J gene TRBJ2-7; the match to TRBD1 covers 12 bases. Per the germline V gene, CDR1 is KGHSH and CDR2 is LQKENI. The length of the CDR3 is 17 residues. Unmatched junction bases numbered 7, after V lost 0 bases and J lost 4 bases. CDR3 residues: CASSPPGTGGAVYEQYF. CDR3 DNA: TGTGCCAGCTCACCACCGGGGACAGGGGGCGCGGTGTACGAGCAGTACTTC. The full variable domain, completed using reference TRBV18 and TRBJ2-7, is NAGVMQNPRHLVRRRGQEARLRCSPMKGHSHVYWYRQLPEEGLKFMVYLQKENIIDESGMPKERFSAEFPKEGPSILRIQQVVRGDSAAYFCASSPPGTGGAVYEQYFGPGTRLTVT.

The V gene is TRBV4-3, the J gene TRBJ2-3; D unclear. CDR3 length: 16 amino acids. Trimming left V 1 base short and J 0 bases short, with 11 bases between. Germline V gives CDR1 LGHNA, CDR2 YSLEER. CDR3 sequence reads: CASSQGPRTSTDTQYF. The CDR3 nucleotides read TGCGCCAGCAGCCAAGGTCCAAGAACTAGCACAGATACGCAGTATTTT.

This clone was observed a single time. The genes are TRBV5-1 and TRBJ2-7; D not certain. CDR1 and CDR2 (germline): SGHRS, YFSETQ. Trimming left V 4 bases short and J 0 bases short, with 5 bases between. CDR3 length: 12 amino acids. CDR3 DNA: TGCGCCAGCAGCATAAACTCCTACGAGCAGTACTTC. Translating gives CASSINSYEQYF.

CDR3: CASREAGGYEQYF. The CDR3 DNA follows: TGTGCCAGCAGAGAAGCGGGGGGATACGAGCAGTACTTC. The genes are TRBV6-5 and TRBJ2-7; TRBD2 agrees at 9 bases. This CDR3 has 13 residues. Trimming at V came to 6 bases and at J to 4 bases, leaving 4 bases not matched to a gene. From germline, CDR1 is MNHEY and CDR2 SVGAGI.